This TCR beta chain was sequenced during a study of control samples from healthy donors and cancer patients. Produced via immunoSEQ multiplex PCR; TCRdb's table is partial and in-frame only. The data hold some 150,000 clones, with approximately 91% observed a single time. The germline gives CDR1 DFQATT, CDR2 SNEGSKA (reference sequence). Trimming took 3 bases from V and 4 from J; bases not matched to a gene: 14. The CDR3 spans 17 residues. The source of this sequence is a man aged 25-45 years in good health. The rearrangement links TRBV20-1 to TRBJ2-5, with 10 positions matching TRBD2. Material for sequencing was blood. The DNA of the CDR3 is TGCAGTGCTAGTAGTAGGGCTAGCGGGAGTAAGCGAGAGACCCAGTACTTC. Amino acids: CSASSRASGSKRETQYF.